This TCR beta chain was found in a study of cytomegalovirus exposure and HLA in healthy donors. In the PCR, 60 Vbeta and 13 Jbeta primers were used. The data were produced by immunoSEQ multiplex PCR, yet TCRdb's version contains in-frame clones alone and is incomplete. Among some 150,000 clones listed, approximately 81% were seen once. The sample consisted of PBMCs. This clonotype was obtained from a woman between 18 and 29 years old in good health and CMV-seronegative.

The CDR3 loop reads CASSQDMADEQYF. The DNA for the CDR3 is TGCGCCAGCAGCCAGGACATGGCCGACGAGCAGTACTTC. The chain uses TRBV4-3 and TRBJ2-7; D might be TRBD1 (5 bases). This CDR3 is built from 13 residues. With 3 bases removed from V and 5 bases from J, the gap between germline ends came to 11 bases. The germline V gene encodes CDR1 LGHNA and CDR2 YSLEER.